This paragraph covers one T cell receptor (beta chain) sequence. This clonotype has just one count. Its antigen specificity is not known. One junction end does not reproduce the germline sequence, and a read error may be involved. High-throughput TCR beta sequencing profiled peripheral blood CD8+ and CD4+ T cells from healthy donors, Susac syndrome patients and multiple sclerosis patients. The multiple sclerosis controls were treatment-naive patients who had stable or active relapsing-remitting disease and met the revised McDonald criteria. Bulk CD8+ and CD4+ T cells were purified by magnetic negative isolation, whereas CD8+ TEMRA cells were enriched by FACS. Blood was drawn into EDTA tubes, processed within 24 hours, and PBMCs were isolated by density gradient centrifugation. PBMCs intended for TCR sequencing were frozen in liquid nitrogen and were later thawed in a 37 degrees C water bath. The sorted or isolated CD4+, CD8+ and CD8+ TEMRA cells reached a purity of at least 90%.

The data are from a study of CD8 T cells in Susac syndrome (dated by TCRdb to about 2019). Broadly, across the study: Repertoire sequencing was used to test whether CD8+ T cell activation and differentiation in Susac syndrome was antigen driven. The clonality of the CD8+ T cell repertoire was compared across approximately 12 healthy donors, some 14 Susac syndrome patients and 15 multiple sclerosis patients. Results the study describes overall, beyond this receptor: The TCR sequencing and HLA analysis was acknowledged to have included a relatively small number of individuals.

RNA was extracted using the RNeasy kit, and roughly 0.5 to 1 ug of the RNA was reverse transcribed with random hexamers. The immunoSEQ multiplex PCR assay, covering 54 Vbeta and 13 Jbeta segments, was used to amplify TCR beta CDR3 regions. PCR amplification bias was corrected using a synthetic template baseline for primer optimization and computational correction. In the authors' own workflow: Reads were annotated to V, D and J genes according to IMGT and were analyzed with immunoSEQ Analyzer, with only productive sequences retained. Clonality was calculated as one minus the Shannon entropy normalized by log2 of the number of productive unique sequences. For each patient and control, public and private clones were evaluated within the 100 most prevalent clones. A clone was defined as Susac-specific if it was absent from the healthy and MS cohorts, from some 1,100 published viral clones and from other ImmuneACCESS disease sequences. The public reads were run again by TCRdb, first through fastp at Q25 and then through MiXCR, and only productive beta chains were kept. CDR3 protein duplicates are merged, each entry listing the most common genes and DNA. Clone size and V and J calls follow TCRdb, not the original study. The sample data list about 300,000 distinct CDR3 sequences, and about 82% of these were observed just once. Approximately 0.2% of the sample is in the top ten clones.

Inclusive of the bounding cysteine and phenylalanine, the CDR3 is 10 residues long. The only DNA kept is the CDR3, 30 bases in frame from the first base. The source of this sequence is a human donor with multiple sclerosis. The receptor chain draws on TRBV12-3 or TRBV12-4 and TRBJ1-1, and TRBD1 may be the D gene, going by 6 matching bases. The sequencing input was CD8+ T cells from PBMCs. The CDR3: CASSLTGIRF. Here is the DNA: TGTGCCAGCAGCTTGACAGGTATTAGGTTT.